This passage covers 30 T cell receptor beta chains from one sample sequenced in a study of beta chain features in type 1 diabetes. Study observations and caveats: Within each of all four CD4+ subsets, Type 1 diabetes patients had TCRB CDR3s that were moderately but significantly shorter.

The authors reverse transcribed all of the isolated RNA, so sequencing captured expressed TCRB transcripts. Assay: immunoSEQ multiplex PCR; the TCRdb copy retains only in-frame clones and omits some. The data hold about 270,000 clones, with approximately 14% observed a single time. Antigens for these TCRs are unknown. Sample: naive CD4+ T cells from blood. These receptor sequences come from a man aged 30 to 39 with type 1 diabetes.

On this clone: The germline gene is not matched at one end of the junction; a read error may be the cause. V gene TRBV15 combines with J gene TRBJ1-1; TRBD1 agrees at 11 bases. This CDR3 is 15 amino acids long. Germline lookup yields CDR1 LNHNV and CDR2 YYDKDF (reference sequence). The CDR3 loop is CATSRDLGQGALLIF. CDR3 nucleotides: TGTGCCACCAGCAGAGATCTAGGACAGGGGGCACTGTTGATCTTT.

In its sample, this clone was seen a few times. The chain recombines TRBV10-3 with TRBJ2-7; 9 bases are shared with TRBD2. V shed 6 bases, J shed 5 bases, and the junction held 8 bases outside the gene matches. CDR3 length: 14 residues. Germline-derived CDR1 and CDR2 are ENHRY and SYGVKD. CDR3 sequence (DNA): TGTGCCATCAGCCTGAGTAGCGGGAGCGACGAGCAGTACTTC. This gives the protein CAISLSSGSDEQYF.

The table lists this clone with a few counts. V usage is TRBV5-1 and J usage is TRBJ1-1; D remains unclear. The germline V and J ends were trimmed by 1 base and 3 bases, with 10 bases remaining between them. CDR3 size: 14 residues. The germline gives CDR1 SGHRS, CDR2 YFSETQ. The CDR3 DNA sequence: TGCGCCAGCAGCTTGACAGATGGATACACTGAAGCTTTCTTT. Translated, it gives CASSLTDGYTEAFF.

The chain employs TRBV18 and TRBJ2-1, with TRBD2 matching over 13 bases. The J segment lost 8 bases and the V segment lost 3 bases, leaving 4 bases of the junction unmatched. Germline lookup yields CDR1 KGHSH and CDR2 LQKENI. This CDR3 has 15 residues. DNA of the CDR3: TGTGCCAGCTCACCTTGGACTAGCGGGAGCTATGAGCAGTTCTTC. Protein product: CASSPWTSGSYEQFF. The full variable domain, rest sourced from reference TRBV18 and TRBJ2-1, is NAGVMQNPRHLVRRRGQEARLRCSPMKGHSHVYWYRQLPEEGLKFMVYLQKENIIDESGMPKERFSAEFPKEGPSILRIQQVVRGDSAAYFCASSPWTSGSYEQFFGPGTRLTVL.

To note about this clone: This sample includes further DNA sequences coding for the same CDR3. V gene TRBV29-1 combines with J gene TRBJ1-4, with D hard to call. Trimming pared 4 bases from V and 0 bases from J, leaving 3 bases between. The germline gives CDR1 SQVTM, CDR2 ANQGSEA. The CDR3 has 12 residues. CDR3 DNA sequence: TGCAGCGTTGCTTCAACTAATGAAAAACTGTTTTTT. Translated, it gives CSVASTNEKLFF.

This rearrangement joins TRBV2 to TRBJ2-3; possible D gene TRBD2, 6 bases. The CDR3 extends over 13 amino acids. Trimming removed 4 bases at V and 2 bases at J, with 7 bases between. In germline, CDR1 is SNHLY, CDR2 FYNNEI. The CDR3 DNA is TGTGCCAGCAGTGGGGAGGTCACAGATACGCAGTATTTT. Amino acid sequence: CASSGEVTDTQYF.

This clone was counted only a few times. The CDR3 coding sequence is TGTGCCAGCAGATACTCGGGAGGAACCATCAGTGATACGCAGTATTTT. Translating it yields CASRYSGGTISDTQYF. The V and J genes are TRBV28 and TRBJ2-3, with 7 bases matching TRBD2. CDR1 is MDHEN and CDR2 is SYDVKM in the germline V gene. V shed 6 bases, J shed 6 bases, and the junction held 15 bases outside the gene matches. The CDR3 extends over 16 amino acids.

This clone was seen at least ten times. The chain combines TRBV18 with TRBJ1-1; maybe TRBD1 (5 bases). The CDR3 runs to 13 residues. Germline CDR1 reads KGHSH; CDR2 reads LQKENI. V lost 4 bases, J lost 4 bases, and 10 bases lay in between. The CDR3 DNA is TGTGCCAGCTCACTGGGAGGGACCACTGAAGCTTTCTTT. Residues: CASSLGGTTEAFF.

The chain employs TRBV18 and TRBJ1-5; D may be TRBD1 (6 bases). Per germline, CDR1 KGHSH and CDR2 LQKENI. V gave up 3 bases and J gave up 4 bases, with 13 bases separating them. There are 15 residues in the CDR3. The CDR3 nucleotides are TGTGCCAGCTCACCCGGGATAGGGGGAAATCAGCCCCAGCATTTT. Residues: CASSPGIGGNQPQHF.

This clone has more than one count but fewer than ten. The same CDR3 also results from other DNA sequences found in this sample. The chain has TRBV5-1 and TRBJ2-1, with a possible D match to TRBD1 (5 bases). V was cut by 3 bases and J by 7 bases, with 8 bases left in between. The V gene's germline CDR1 is SGHRS and CDR2 YFSETQ. This CDR3 has 12 amino acids. As DNA, the CDR3 is TGCGCCAGCAGCTCCCAGGGAAATGAGCAGTTCTTC. Its translation is CASSSQGNEQFF.

The sample holds one count of this clone. The rearrangement joins TRBV6-6 to TRBJ2-7; TRBD1 might be the D (6 bases). CDR1 and CDR2 from the germline V gene are MNHNY and SVGAGI (reference sequence). This CDR3 is built from 14 residues. V was trimmed by 6 bases and J by 1 base, leaving 13 bases between them. Here the CDR3 DNA reads TGTGCCAGCAGACTCCCCACAGGGTCCTACGAGCAGTACTTC. Encoded protein: CASRLPTGSYEQYF.

This clone was observed a few times. The chain carries TRBV13 and TRBJ2-1; 10 nucleotides line up with TRBD2. This CDR3 region has 14 residues. Germline CDR1 is PRHDT and CDR2 is FYEKMQ (reference sequence). V was clipped by 1 base and J by 9 bases; unmatched bases: 3. The CDR3 DNA sequence: TGTGCCAGCAGCTTAGTAGCGGGGGGAGGTGAGCAGTTCTTC. Translating gives CASSLVAGGGEQFF.

The CDR3 DNA reads as TGTGCCAGCAGCTTACAAGCGGGAGGGCCCAATGAGCAGTTCTTC. It specifies CASSLQAGGPNEQFF. The chain couples TRBV7-9 to TRBJ2-1; 10 nucleotides match TRBD2. CDR1 and CDR2 from the germline V gene are SEHNR and FQNEAQ (reference sequence). V lost 2 bases, J lost 6 bases, and 4 bases stayed unmatched. The CDR3 runs 15 residues.

The table lists this clone with a few counts. The chain is built from TRBV15 and TRBJ2-7; 8 nucleotides line up with TRBD2. The V segment lost 3 bases and the J segment 5 bases; nucleotides outside the gene matches: 6. Germline V gives CDR1 LNHNV, CDR2 YYDKDF (reference sequence). The CDR3 consists of 14 residues. The CDR3 spells CATSSRKAGDEQYF. CDR3 nucleotide sequence: TGTGCCACCAGCAGCCGCAAAGCGGGAGACGAGCAGTACTTC.

V is TRBV23-1 and J is TRBJ2-7; unclear D gene. TRBV23-1 is labeled an ORF, and its function is uncertain. The ends were cut back, 3 bases at V and 3 bases at J, with 12 bases in the middle. The CDR3 loop spans 14 amino acids. CDR3 coding DNA: TGCGCCAGCAGTCATGAGGTCGATATCTACGAGCAGTACTTC. It specifies CASSHEVDIYEQYF.

The chain carries TRBV11-3 and TRBJ1-1, with D perhaps TRBD1 (6 bases). The ends were cut back, 3 bases at V and 1 base at J, with 9 bases in the middle. Germline V gene data show CDR1 as SGHNT and CDR2 as YENEEA. The CDR3 length is 14 residues. The CDR3 here is CASSLGTRNTEAFF. CDR3 sequence (DNA): TGTGCCAGCAGCTTGGGGACACGGAACACTGAAGCTTTCTTT.

V is TRBV18 and J is TRBJ2-5; D possibly corresponds to TRBD1 (6 bases). Trimming pared 0 bases from V and 3 bases from J, leaving 11 bases between. The length of the CDR3 is 15 residues. CDR1 KGHSH and CDR2 LQKENI come from the germline V gene. CDR3 loop: CASSPPGTRKETQYF. CDR3 nucleotide sequence: TGTGCCAGCTCACCACCCGGGACACGTAAAGAGACCCAGTACTTC.

This chain uses TRBV5-1 with TRBJ2-6, with 16 bases fitting TRBD2. V gave up 3 bases and J gave up 3 bases; unmatched junction bases: 15. CDR1 and CDR2 from the germline V gene are SGHRS and YFSETQ. This CDR3 comprises 22 residues. The DNA of the CDR3 is TGCGCCAGCAGCTCTTTTTACTCCGGGACTAGCGGGAGGGCCCGTGGGGCCAACGTCCTGACTTTC. Translation gives CASSSFYSGTSGRARGANVLTF.

This clone was counted only a few times. V usage is TRBV7-8 and J usage is TRBJ2-3, with unresolved D. Germline loops: CDR1 SGHVS, CDR2 FQNEAQ. The length of the CDR3 is 12 residues. Trimming stripped 5 bases from V and 2 bases from J, with 5 bases between. Here the CDR3 DNA reads TGTGCCAGCAGCCCTTACACAGATACGCAGTATTTT. This encodes CASSPYTDTQYF.

This clone was detected a few times. The chain carries TRBV7-9 and TRBJ2-1, with 7 bases fitting TRBD1. Unmatched junction bases numbered 11, after V lost 4 bases and J lost 8 bases. The CDR3 length is 15 residues. Germline CDR1 is SEHNR and CDR2 is FQNEAQ (reference sequence). Here the CDR3 reads CASSSRAQGVHEQFF. CDR3 sequence (DNA): TGTGCCAGCAGCTCCCGGGCGCAGGGGGTACATGAGCAGTTCTTC.

This chain uses TRBV5-1 with TRBJ1-2, with D hard to call. Germline assignment: CDR1 SGHRS and CDR2 YFSETQ. The CDR3 is made up of 14 amino acids. V was shortened by 0 bases and J by 6 bases, with 12 bases between the two germline ends. Here the CDR3 reads CASSLGRGYDGYTF. The CDR3 nucleotides read TGCGCCAGCAGCTTGGGTCGGGGATACGATGGCTACACCTTC.

The chain carries TRBV5-1 and TRBJ1-1; D is ambiguous. The CDR3 is made up of 14 amino acids. The germline V gene has CDR1 SGHRS and CDR2 YFSETQ. Trimming removed 1 base at V and 0 bases at J, with 7 bases between. The CDR3 region has the DNA TGCGCCAGCAGCTTGACCGCGATGAACACTGAAGCTTTCTTT. Amino acid sequence: CASSLTAMNTEAFF.

This sequence joins TRBV7-9 and TRBJ2-5; D perhaps matches TRBD1 (6 bases). This CDR3 comprises 15 residues. Trimming took 2 bases from V and 1 from J, leaving 11 bases between them. Germline values: CDR1 SEHNR, CDR2 FQNEAQ (reference sequence). The chain's CDR3 is CASSLMGAVQETQYF. In nucleotides, the CDR3 is TGTGCCAGCAGCTTAATGGGGGCGGTCCAAGAGACCCAGTACTTC.

The V call is TRBV5-1, the J call TRBJ2-7; 9 bases map to TRBD1. J gave up 5 bases and V 4 bases, and 10 bases lay outside the gene matches. CDR1 and CDR2 (germline): SGHRS, YFSETQ. The CDR3 totals 15 residues. The CDR3 is CASSNLQGAGHEQYF. In nucleotides, the CDR3 is TGCGCCAGCAGCAACTTACAGGGGGCCGGGCACGAGCAGTACTTC.

This chain links TRBV28 with TRBJ2-7; 11 bases fit TRBD2. Germline loops: CDR1 MDHEN, CDR2 SYDVKM. The CDR3 contains 14 residues. V lost 2 bases, J lost 7 bases, and 4 bases stayed unmatched. CDR3 nucleotide sequence: TGTGCCAGCAGTTTAACTAGCGGGAGTAGAGAGCAGTACTTC. Its protein is CASSLTSGSREQYF.

The gene calls are TRBV11-2 and TRBJ2-5; the match to TRBD2 covers 11 bases. This CDR3 is 15 amino acids long. V lost 4 bases to trimming and J lost 5 bases; unmatched junction nucleotides: 6. The germline gives CDR1 SGHAT, CDR2 FQNNGV. The CDR3 sequence: CASSSGTSGGETQYF. DNA for the CDR3: TGTGCCAGCAGCTCAGGGACTAGCGGAGGGGAGACCCAGTACTTC.

This clone was found a few times. Different DNA sequences within this sample yield the same CDR3. The gene calls are TRBV7-3 and TRBJ2-2; D is uncertain. Germline V gives CDR1 SGHTA, CDR2 FQGTGA. V dropped 2 bases and J dropped 6 bases, with 4 bases sitting between them. The CDR3 covers 12 residues. The CDR3 protein is CASSLSAGELFF. The CDR3 nucleotides are TGTGCCAGCAGCTTATCGGCCGGGGAGCTGTTTTTT.

This clone was observed a handful of times. The chain links TRBV30 to TRBJ2-3; maybe TRBD1 (6 bases). V dropped 3 bases and J dropped 2 bases, with 9 bases sitting between them. The CDR3 covers 13 residues. Per the germline V gene, CDR1 is GTSNPN and CDR2 is SVGIG (reference sequence). The CDR3 region has the DNA TGTGCCTGGAGCTACAGGGCCACAGATACGCAGTATTTT. Translating it yields CAWSYRATDTQYF.

The chain has TRBV7-9 and TRBJ2-5, with TRBD2 matching 14 bases. V trimming: 5 bases; J trimming: 5 bases; junction bases outside the gene matches: 10. Germline CDR1 SEHNR, CDR2 FQNEAQ (reference sequence). The CDR3 consists of 17 residues. CDR3 amino acids: CASSPGLAGALRETQYF. CDR3 coding DNA: TGTGCCAGCAGCCCGGGACTAGCGGGAGCTCTCCGGGAGACCCAGTACTTC.

This clone was detected only a few times. This chain uses TRBV14 with TRBJ2-1; 9 bases fit TRBD2. The CDR3 spans 19 residues. With 3 bases clipped from V and 5 bases from J, the junction kept 17 bases outside the gene matches. CDR1 and CDR2 from the germline V gene are SGHDN and FVKESK. The CDR3 protein is CASSHLLAGRTSYDNEQFF. CDR3 in DNA: TGTGCCAGCAGCCACCTCCTAGCGGGGAGAACTTCCTACGACAATGAGCAGTTCTTC. Looking up the rest from reference TRBV14 and TRBJ2-1 gives the full variable domain: EAGVTQFPSHSVIEKGQTVTLRCDPISGHDNLYWYRRVMGKEIKFLLHFVKESKQDESGMPNNRFLAERTGGTYSTLKVQPAELEDSGVYFCASSHLLAGRTSYDNEQFFGPGTRLTVL.